These T cell receptor beta chains were read from a single sample in a study of cytomegalovirus exposure and HLA in healthy donors. The data were produced by immunoSEQ multiplex PCR, yet TCRdb's version contains in-frame clones alone and is incomplete. Of 190,000 or so clones listed, approximately 82% were seen once; the top ten hold 9.5% to 13%. The sequencing sample was made of PBMCs. The receptors come from a woman aged 45 to 65 in good health and CMV-seropositive. Both conserved end residues are part of each CDR3. The D gene is left open where the match is weak. Not every row has a clone size; where given, it reads once, few, many or a size class.

J: TRBJ2-1
V: TRBV2
size: NA
D: TRBD2
DNA: TGTGCCAGCAGTGCCCATGCGGGGGGGATTCCGAATGAGCAGTTCTTC
CDR3: CASSAHAGGIPNEQFF

J: TRBJ1-1
V: TRBV5-4
size: NA
D: NA
DNA: TGTGCCAGCAGTTTCCCCAGTTGGCAGAAGAACACTGAAGCTTTCTTT
CDR3: CASSFPSWQKNTEAFF

J: TRBJ2-3
V: TRBV4-1
size: once
D: TRBD2
DNA: TGCGCCAGCAGCCACCAAGCGGGGGGGCCTTCTAGTACAGATACGCAGTATTTT
CDR3: CASSHQAGGPSSTDTQYF

J: TRBJ1-2
V: TRBV5-1
size: NA
D: TRBD1
DNA: TGCGCCAGCAGCTTCGACAGGGCTGGAGCGGGCTACACCTTC
CDR3: CASSFDRAGAGYTF

J: TRBJ1-1
V: TRBV6-1
size: NA
D: NA
DNA: TGTGCCAGCAGTCCGAAGACAGGGAACACTGAAGCTTTCTTT
CDR3: CASSPKTGNTEAFF

J: TRBJ1-2
V: TRBV7-2
size: once
D: TRBD1
DNA: TGTGCCAGCAGCACTACCCTCGGGACAGTAAACAAAGGCTACACCTTC
CDR3: CASSTTLGTVNKGYTF

J: TRBJ1-2
V: TRBV9
size: NA
D: NA
DNA: TGTGCCAGCAGCGCCGCCCTAGGTGACTATGGCTACACCTTC
CDR3: CASSAALGDYGYTF

J: TRBJ1-1
V: TRBV6-5
size: NA
D: TRBD1
DNA: TGTGCCAGCAGTTACGCGGGACAGGGGGCTGAAGCTTTCTTT
CDR3: CASSYAGQGAEAFF

J: TRBJ1-2
V: TRBV2
size: NA
D: TRBD1
DNA: TGTGCCAGCAGTGTCGGGGACAGTCTTTTGCGAACCGCCTATGGCTACACCTTC
CDR3: CASSVGDSLLRTAYGYTF

J: TRBJ1-5
V: TRBV7-9
size: NA
D: TRBD1
DNA: TGTGCCAGCAGCCCCGGGACAGGGAACACCCTACGGGGTCAGCCCCAGCATTTT
CDR3: CASSPGTGNTLRGQPQHF

J: TRBJ1-5
V: TRBV15
size: NA
D: NA
DNA: TGTGCCACCAGCGGGGGTTGGAGGGTGGGAGGCAATCAGCCCCAGCATTTT
CDR3: CATSGGWRVGGNQPQHF

J: TRBJ2-7
V: TRBV29-1
size: NA
D: TRBD1
DNA: TGCAGCGTTGTGGGACAGGGAACCGAGCAGTACTTC
CDR3: CSVVGQGTEQYF

J: TRBJ2-5
V: TRBV5-6
size: NA
D: TRBD1
DNA: TGTGCCAGCAGCTCACCGACAGGGGCCGACGAGACCCAGTACTTC
CDR3: CASSSPTGADETQYF

J: TRBJ2-6
V: TRBV5-1
size: NA
D: NA
DNA: TGCGCCAGCAGCCTGATCGGACAAACCTCTGGGGCCAACGTCCTGACTTTC
CDR3: CASSLIGQTSGANVLTF

J: TRBJ2-7
V: TRBV6-5
size: NA
D: NA
DNA: TGTGCCAGCACCGCAAGCGACGAGCAGTACTTC
CDR3: CASTASDEQYF

J: TRBJ1-5
V: TRBV5-6
size: NA
D: NA
DNA: TGTGCCAGCAGCTTGCGGGGGGCCGTCCGGGGGCAGCCCCAGCATTTT
CDR3: CASSLRGAVRGQPQHF